The T cell receptor beta chain under discussion was sequenced for a study of blood T cell repertoires in COVID-19. Sequenced by immunoSEQ multiplex PCR; TCRdb stores in-frame clones only, minus some. The sample lists about 200,000 clones; 85% to 90% were seen once. V was pared by 5 bases and J by 6 bases, with 7 bases of the junction left unmatched. This CDR3 spans 13 amino acids. V usage is TRBV12-3 or TRBV12-4 and J usage is TRBJ2-7, with 7 bases aligning to TRBD1. Input material: peripheral blood. The sequence was obtained from a man aged 60 to 69 who had recovered from COVID-19. In DNA, the CDR3 is TGTGCCAGCAGTAGAAGACAGGGCGGCGAGCAGTACTTC. Encoded protein: CASSRRQGGEQYF.